This passage covers 22 T cell receptor beta chains from one sample sequenced in a study of cytomegalovirus exposure and HLA in healthy donors. The PCR ran on 60 Vbeta and 13 Jbeta primers. This table comes from immunoSEQ multiplex PCR, and its TCRdb copy is limited to in-frame clones, with some not included. The table records 130,000 or so clones, 75% to 80% of them present only once. The specimen was PBMCs. Every receptor here comes from a female donor in good health and CMV-seronegative.

The chain carries TRBV28 and TRBJ2-7; D gene unclear. The CDR3 is 12 residues long. The germline V and J ends were trimmed by 6 bases and 0 bases, with 6 bases remaining between them. The germline V gene has CDR1 MDHEN and CDR2 SYDVKM. The chain's CDR3 is CASRRSSYEQYF. The CDR3 bases are TGTGCCAGCAGACGCAGCTCCTACGAGCAGTACTTC.

This clone was seen a few times. This sequence joins TRBV6-5 and TRBJ1-4; perhaps TRBD1 as D (6 bases). Trimming shortened V by 5 bases and J by 4 bases, and 11 bases separated the two germline ends. CDR1 MNHEY and CDR2 SVGAGI come from the germline V gene. CDR3 size: 14 residues. This CDR3 is CASSQQGSNEKLFF. Here the CDR3 DNA reads TGTGCCAGCAGTCAACAGGGAAGTAATGAAAAACTGTTTTTT.

In nucleotides, the CDR3 is TGTGCCAGCAGAGGGGACACTAGCAATCAGCCCCAGCATTTT. Encoded protein: CASRGDTSNQPQHF. The chain couples TRBV2 to TRBJ1-5, with D possibly being TRBD1 (6 bases). The CDR3 loop spans 14 amino acids. CDR1 SNHLY and CDR2 FYNNEI come from the germline V gene. The V end lost 6 bases, the J end lost 0 bases, and 9 bases lay between the germline ends.

The chain links TRBV5-6 to TRBJ2-5; 10 bases map to TRBD1. The end of the DNA aligns better with TRBJ2-7, so the J call may be wrong. CDR3 length: 13 residues. Germline V gene lookup returns CDR1 SGHDT and CDR2 YYEEEE. CDR3 sequence reads: CASSGGQGYEQYF. The CDR3 DNA reads TGTGCCAGCAGCGGGGGACAGGGGTACGAGCAGTACTTC.

This clone was seen a single time. The CDR3 spells CASSASGRVNTGELFF. The CDR3 DNA is TGTGCCAGTAGTGCTAGCGGGAGAGTGAACACCGGGGAGCTGTTTTTT. The chain carries TRBV19 and TRBJ2-2, with 10 bases aligning to TRBD2. The V and J ends lost 5 bases and 1 base, in that order; junction bases with no gene match: 4. Germline V gene data show CDR1 as LNHDA and CDR2 as SQIVND (reference sequence). CDR3 length equals 16 residues.

This chain connects TRBV27 to TRBJ2-1; 8 bases line up with TRBD1. V trimming: 6 bases; J trimming: 7 bases; junction bases outside the gene matches: 11. This CDR3 is 15 amino acids long. Looked up from germline, CDR1 is MNHEY and CDR2 is SMNVEV (reference sequence). The DNA for the CDR3 is TGTGCCAGCAGGGCGGGACAGGCTAGGGCAAATGAGCAGTTCTTC. The encoded protein is CASRAGQARANEQFF.

The rearrangement links TRBV7-3 to TRBJ2-7; tentative D call: TRBD2 (5 bases). From germline, CDR1 is SGHTA and CDR2 FQGTGA. The CDR3 consists of 14 residues. V was pared by 6 bases and J by 1 base, with 13 bases between. The CDR3 sequence: CASSPLPGSYEQYF. Written as DNA, the CDR3 is TGTGCCAGCAGTCCCTTACCGGGATCCTACGAGCAGTACTTC.

V usage is TRBV6-1 and J usage is TRBJ1-3; 7 bases line up with TRBD1. Germline V CDR1 and CDR2: MNHNS, SASEGT. Trimming at V came to 6 bases and at J to 4 bases, leaving 6 bases not matched to a gene. This CDR3 contains 14 residues. CDR3 sequence reads: CASSERGLGNTIYF. As DNA, the CDR3 is TGTGCCAGCAGCGAAAGGGGGCTCGGAAACACCATATATTTT.

This chain links TRBV19 with TRBJ2-1; TRBD2 aligns across 8 bases. CDR1 and CDR2 (germline): LNHDA, SQIVND (reference sequence). Unmatched junction bases numbered 3, after V lost 2 bases and J lost 0 bases. This CDR3 is built from 16 residues. CDR3 protein: CASSIWSGSSYNEQFF. CDR3 nucleotide sequence: TGTGCCAGTAGTATATGGAGCGGGAGCTCCTACAATGAGCAGTTCTTC.

V is TRBV28 and J is TRBJ2-2; TRBD2 is a possible D gene (5 bases). CDR3 length: 16 residues. The germline gives CDR1 MDHEN, CDR2 SYDVKM. V lost 6 bases, J lost 6 bases, and 20 bases lay in between. In nucleotides, the CDR3 is TGTGCCAGCAGCACCCGGTCTAGAGGGCCCGCCGGGGAGCTGTTTTTT. It is translated as CASSTRSRGPAGELFF.

The chain has TRBV10-2 and TRBJ2-1; 12 bases are a match to TRBD2. Per the germline V gene, CDR1 is WSHSY and CDR2 is SAAADI. Trimming cost V 10 bases and J 7 bases; bases outside gene matches: 11. The CDR3 is 15 residues long. As DNA, the CDR3 is TGCGCCACCCAGCTAGCGGGAGGGCCGGGGAATGAGCAGTTCTTC. Translating gives CATQLAGGPGNEQFF.

The rearrangement uses TRBV28 and TRBJ2-5, with D tentatively TRBD1 (5 bases). The CDR3 runs 15 residues. Germline-derived CDR1 and CDR2 are MDHEN and SYDVKM. The V end lost 2 bases, the J end lost 3 bases, and 13 bases lay between the germline ends. The CDR3 is CASSLGAVGKETQYF. CDR3 sequence (DNA): TGTGCCAGCAGTTTAGGGGCGGTTGGAAAAGAGACCCAGTACTTC.

V usage is TRBV7-9 and J usage is TRBJ2-2; TRBD2 is a possible D gene (7 bases). This CDR3 region has 15 residues. Germline assignment: CDR1 SEHNR and CDR2 FQNEAQ (reference sequence). Trimming took 2 bases from V and 6 from J, leaving 13 bases between them. As DNA, the CDR3 is TGTGCCAGCAGCTTACGAGGGGGGGCCTCCGGGGAGCTGTTTTTT. Its translation is CASSLRGGASGELFF.

V is TRBV30 and J is TRBJ2-2; TRBD1 matches 10 bases. V shed 8 bases and J 6 bases; nucleotides not matched to a gene: 6. From germline, CDR1 is GTSNPN and CDR2 SVGIG (reference sequence). The CDR3 has 13 residues. CDR3 DNA sequence: TGTGCCGGGCCGGGACAGGGGTCCGGGGAGCTGTTTTTT. Protein: CAGPGQGSGELFF. Variable domain in full (rest from reference TRBV30 and TRBJ2-2): SQTIHQWPATLVQPVGSPLSLECTVEGTSNPNLYWYRQAAGRGLQLLFYSVGIGQISSEVPQNLSASRPQDRQFILSSKKLLLSDSGFYLCAGPGQGSGELFFGEGSRLTVL.

This chain connects TRBV10-2 to TRBJ2-3, with 7 bases that match TRBD2. Trimming at V came to 6 bases and at J to 5 bases, leaving 5 bases not matched to a gene. There are 13 residues in the CDR3. Germline V gene sequence: CDR1 WSHSY, CDR2 SAAADI. CDR3 protein: CASSAGTIDTQYF. The CDR3 region has the DNA TGCGCCAGCAGCGCCGGGACTATAGATACGCAGTATTTT.

The chain employs TRBV28 and TRBJ2-1, with 14 bases matching TRBD2. This CDR3 region has 15 residues. CDR1 MDHEN and CDR2 SYDVKM come from the germline V gene. With 5 bases clipped from V and 10 bases from J, the junction kept 7 bases outside the gene matches. The CDR3, as DNA: TGTGCCAGCAGTACGGGACTAGCGGGAGTTTTCGAGCAGTTCTTC. Translation: CASSTGLAGVFEQFF.

In this sample, this clone turned up once. This sequence joins TRBV18 and TRBJ1-3, with 11 bases lining up with TRBD1. CDR1 and CDR2 from the germline V gene are KGHSH and LQKENI. This CDR3 region has 14 residues. The V segment lost 6 bases and the J segment 8 bases; nucleotides outside the gene matches: 6. The CDR3 loop is CASSPGQGVDTIYF. The CDR3 DNA follows: TGTGCCAGCTCTCCGGGACAGGGGGTTGACACCATATATTTT.

V gene TRBV7-6 combines with J gene TRBJ2-7; D is ambiguous. There are 14 residues in the CDR3. Trimming stripped 3 bases from V and 0 bases from J, with 9 bases between. Germline lookup yields CDR1 SGHVS and CDR2 FNYEAQ. The CDR3 is CASSFNSISYEQYF. The CDR3 DNA is TGTGCCAGCAGCTTCAACTCCATCTCCTACGAGCAGTACTTC. Using reference TRBV7-6 and TRBJ2-7 for the parts outside the CDR3, the full variable domain is GAGVSQSPRYKVTKRGQDVALRCDPISGHVSLYWYRQALGQGPEFLTYFNYEAQQDKSGLPNDRFSAERPEGSISTLTIQRTEQRDSAMYRCASSFNSISYEQYFGPGTRLTVT.

This sequence joins TRBV2 and TRBJ2-2; 9 bases agree with TRBD1. V dropped 8 bases and J dropped 6; count of bases not matched to a gene: 22. This CDR3 contains 19 residues. Germline CDR1 SNHLY, CDR2 FYNNEI. The CDR3 coding sequence is TGTGCCAGCGGGGAATTCTTACCGGGACAGGGAGTTTCGGCCGGGGAGCTGTTTTTT. This translates into CASGEFLPGQGVSAGELFF.

This clone was counted a few times. The chain employs TRBV6-1 and TRBJ2-7; 9 bases are shared with TRBD2. The V gene end was trimmed by 5 bases and the J gene end by 0 bases; junction bases not matched to a gene: 11. This CDR3 is 17 amino acids long. The germline gives CDR1 MNHNS, CDR2 SASEGT. The CDR3 sequence is CASSKGTSQDHSYEQYF. The CDR3 bases are TGTGCCAGCAGTAAAGGGACTAGCCAAGATCACTCCTACGAGCAGTACTTC.

The genes are TRBV6-1 and TRBJ2-7; weak D call: TRBD1 (5 bases). Trimming left V 4 bases short and J 4 bases short, with 17 bases between. CDR1 is MNHNS and CDR2 is SASEGT in the germline V gene. The CDR3 runs to 15 residues. CDR3 nucleotide sequence: TGTGCCAGCAGTGGCTACCAGGGAAGAATTTACGAGCAGTACTTC. This translates into CASSGYQGRIYEQYF.

The chain couples TRBV5-4 to TRBJ2-1; D may be TRBD1 (5 bases). CDR1 is SGHNT and CDR2 is YYREEE in the germline V gene (reference sequence). The CDR3 contains 13 residues. V lost 2 bases and J 8 bases, leaving 11 bases between the germline ends. CDR3 DNA sequence: TGTGCCAGCAGCTTCCAGGGTTTCGATGAGCAGTTCTTC. Translating gives CASSFQGFDEQFF.